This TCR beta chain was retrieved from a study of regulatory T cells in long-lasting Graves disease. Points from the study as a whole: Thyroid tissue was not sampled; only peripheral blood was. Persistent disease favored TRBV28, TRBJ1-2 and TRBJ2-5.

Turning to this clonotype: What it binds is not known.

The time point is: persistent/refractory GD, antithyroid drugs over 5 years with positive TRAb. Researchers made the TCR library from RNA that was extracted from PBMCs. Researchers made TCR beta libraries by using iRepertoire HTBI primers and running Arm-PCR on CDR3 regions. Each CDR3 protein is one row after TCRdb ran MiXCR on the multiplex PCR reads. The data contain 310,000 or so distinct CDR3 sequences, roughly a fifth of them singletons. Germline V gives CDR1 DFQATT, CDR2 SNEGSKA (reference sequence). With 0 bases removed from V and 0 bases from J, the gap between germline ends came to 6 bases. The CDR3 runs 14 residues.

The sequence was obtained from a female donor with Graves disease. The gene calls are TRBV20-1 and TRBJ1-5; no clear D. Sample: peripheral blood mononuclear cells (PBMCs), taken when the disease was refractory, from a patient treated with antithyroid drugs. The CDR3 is CSARDLYSNQPQHF. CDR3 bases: TGCAGTGCTAGAGATCTATATAGCAATCAGCCCCAGCATTTT.